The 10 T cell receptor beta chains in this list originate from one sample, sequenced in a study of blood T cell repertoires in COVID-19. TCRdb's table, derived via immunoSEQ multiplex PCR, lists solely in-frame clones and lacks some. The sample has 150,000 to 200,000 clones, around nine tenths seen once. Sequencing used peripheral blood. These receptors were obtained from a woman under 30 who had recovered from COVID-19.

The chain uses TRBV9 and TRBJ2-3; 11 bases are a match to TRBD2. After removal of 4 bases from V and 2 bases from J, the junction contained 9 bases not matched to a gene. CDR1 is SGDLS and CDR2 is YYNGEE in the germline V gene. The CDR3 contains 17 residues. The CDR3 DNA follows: TGTGCCAGCAGCCCTCTAGCGGGGGGAATTTACACAGATACGCAGTATTTT. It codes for CASSPLAGGIYTDTQYF. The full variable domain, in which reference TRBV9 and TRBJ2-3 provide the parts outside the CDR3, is DSGVTQTPKHLITATGQRVTLRCSPRSGDLSVYWYQQSLDQGLQFLIQYYNGEERAKGNILERFSAQQFPDLHSELNLSSLELGDSALYFCASSPLAGGIYTDTQYFGPGTRLTVL.

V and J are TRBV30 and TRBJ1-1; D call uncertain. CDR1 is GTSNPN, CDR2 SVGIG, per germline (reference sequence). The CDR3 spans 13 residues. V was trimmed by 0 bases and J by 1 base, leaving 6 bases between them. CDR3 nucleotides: TGTGCCTGGAGTGTCAATTGGAACACTGAAGCTTTCTTT. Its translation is CAWSVNWNTEAFF.

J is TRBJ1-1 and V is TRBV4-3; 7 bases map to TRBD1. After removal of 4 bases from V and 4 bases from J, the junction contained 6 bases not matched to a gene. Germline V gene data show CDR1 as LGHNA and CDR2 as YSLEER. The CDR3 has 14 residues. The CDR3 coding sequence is TGCGCCAGCAGCCTATACAGGGGAATCACTGAAGCTTTCTTT. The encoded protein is CASSLYRGITEAFF.

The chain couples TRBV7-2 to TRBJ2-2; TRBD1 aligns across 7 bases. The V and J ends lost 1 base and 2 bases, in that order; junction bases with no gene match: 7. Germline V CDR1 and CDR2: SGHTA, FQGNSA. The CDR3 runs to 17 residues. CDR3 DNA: TGTGCCAGCAGCTTAGGGGCAAGACAGGGAAACACCGGGGAGCTGTTTTTT. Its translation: CASSLGARQGNTGELFF.

DNA of the CDR3: TGTGCCAGCAGGAACGACGGAGGGGATCGTTCCTATGGCTACACCTTC. The encoded protein is CASRNDGGDRSYGYTF. V is TRBV6-4 and J is TRBJ1-2; D is possibly TRBD1 (5 bases). There are 16 residues in the CDR3. CDR1 and CDR2 from the germline V gene are MRHNA and SNTAGT. Trimming pared 6 bases from V and 4 bases from J, leaving 21 bases between.

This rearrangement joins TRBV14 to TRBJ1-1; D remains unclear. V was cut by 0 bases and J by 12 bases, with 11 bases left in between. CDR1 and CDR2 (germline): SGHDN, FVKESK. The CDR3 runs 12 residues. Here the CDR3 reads CASSQDVGPTFF. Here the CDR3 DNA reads TGTGCCAGCAGCCAAGACGTTGGGCCAACTTTCTTT.

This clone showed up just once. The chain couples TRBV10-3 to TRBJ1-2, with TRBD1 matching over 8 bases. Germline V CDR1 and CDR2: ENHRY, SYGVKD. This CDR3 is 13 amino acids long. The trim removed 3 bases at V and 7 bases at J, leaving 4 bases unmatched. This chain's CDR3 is CAISEGQGRGYTF. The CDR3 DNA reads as TGTGCCATCAGTGAAGGACAGGGACGTGGCTACACCTTC.

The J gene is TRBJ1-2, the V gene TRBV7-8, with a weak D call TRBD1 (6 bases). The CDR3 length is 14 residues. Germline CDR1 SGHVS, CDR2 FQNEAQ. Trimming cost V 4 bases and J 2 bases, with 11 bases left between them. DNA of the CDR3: TGTGCCAGCAGCTACGGACAGAACAACTATGGCTACACCTTC. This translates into CASSYGQNNYGYTF.

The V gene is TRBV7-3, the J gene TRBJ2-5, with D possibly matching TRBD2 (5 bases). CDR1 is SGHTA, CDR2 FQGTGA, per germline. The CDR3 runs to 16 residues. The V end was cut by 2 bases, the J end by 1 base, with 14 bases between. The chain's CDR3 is CASSLLGGQAQETQYF. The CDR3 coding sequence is TGTGCCAGCAGCTTACTGGGCGGGCAAGCCCAAGAGACCCAGTACTTC. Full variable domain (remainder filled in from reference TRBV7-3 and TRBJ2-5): GAGVSQTPSNKVTEKGKYVELRCDPISGHTALYWYRQSLGQGPEFLIYFQGTGAADDSGLPNDRFFAVRPEGSVSTLKIQRTERGDSAVYLCASSLLGGQAQETQYFGPGTRLLVL.

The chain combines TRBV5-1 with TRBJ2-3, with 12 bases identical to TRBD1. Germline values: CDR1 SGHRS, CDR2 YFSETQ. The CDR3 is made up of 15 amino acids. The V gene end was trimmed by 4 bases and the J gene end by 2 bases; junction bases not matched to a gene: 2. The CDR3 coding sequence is TGCGCCAGCAGCGCGGGACAGGGGGCCACAGATACGCAGTATTTT. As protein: CASSAGQGATDTQYF.